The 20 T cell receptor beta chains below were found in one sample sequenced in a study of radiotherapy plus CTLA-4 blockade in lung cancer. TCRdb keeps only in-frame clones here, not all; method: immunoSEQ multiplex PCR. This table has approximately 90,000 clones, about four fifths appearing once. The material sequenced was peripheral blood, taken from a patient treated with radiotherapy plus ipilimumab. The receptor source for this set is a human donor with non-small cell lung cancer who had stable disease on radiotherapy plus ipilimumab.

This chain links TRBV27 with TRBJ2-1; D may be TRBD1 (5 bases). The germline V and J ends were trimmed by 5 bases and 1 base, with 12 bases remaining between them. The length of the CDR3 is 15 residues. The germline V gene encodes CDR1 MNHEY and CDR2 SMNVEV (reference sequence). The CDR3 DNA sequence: TGTGCCAGCAGTCGTTCTGGGGCTTCCTACAATGAGCAGTTCTTC. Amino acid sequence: CASSRSGASYNEQFF.

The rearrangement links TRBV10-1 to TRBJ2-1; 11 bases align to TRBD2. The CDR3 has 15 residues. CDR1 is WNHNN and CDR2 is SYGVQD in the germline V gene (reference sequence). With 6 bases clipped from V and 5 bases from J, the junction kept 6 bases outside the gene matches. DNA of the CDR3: TGCGCCAGCAGCGCCGGGACTAGCGGAGACAATGAGCAGTTCTTC. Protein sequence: CASSAGTSGDNEQFF.

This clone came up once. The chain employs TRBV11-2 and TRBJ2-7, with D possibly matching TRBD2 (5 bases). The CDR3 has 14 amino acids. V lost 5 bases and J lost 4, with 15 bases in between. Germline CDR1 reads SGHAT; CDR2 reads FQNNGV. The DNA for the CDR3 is TGTGCCAGCAGCCCTGGAGAGGGTCTTTACGAGCAGTACTTC. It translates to CASSPGEGLYEQYF.

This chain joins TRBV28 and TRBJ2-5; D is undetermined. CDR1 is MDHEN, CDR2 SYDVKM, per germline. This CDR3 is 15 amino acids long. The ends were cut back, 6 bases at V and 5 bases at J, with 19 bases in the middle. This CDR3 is CASRSGFGLPETQYF. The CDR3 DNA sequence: TGTGCCAGCAGGTCAGGTTTCGGGTTGCCGGAGACCCAGTACTTC.

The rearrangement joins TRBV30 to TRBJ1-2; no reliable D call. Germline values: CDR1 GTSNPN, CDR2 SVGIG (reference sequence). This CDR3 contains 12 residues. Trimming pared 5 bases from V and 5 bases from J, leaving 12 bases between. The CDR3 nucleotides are TGTGCCTGGTTACTCGGAAGGTATGGCTACACCTTC. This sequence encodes CAWLLGRYGYTF.

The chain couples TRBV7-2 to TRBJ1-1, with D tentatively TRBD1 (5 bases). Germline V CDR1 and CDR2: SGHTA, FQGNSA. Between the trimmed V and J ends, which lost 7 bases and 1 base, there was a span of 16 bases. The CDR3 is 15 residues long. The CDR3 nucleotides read TGTGCCAGCAAACCTCAATTAACAGGGAACACTGAAGCTTTCTTT. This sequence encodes CASKPQLTGNTEAFF.

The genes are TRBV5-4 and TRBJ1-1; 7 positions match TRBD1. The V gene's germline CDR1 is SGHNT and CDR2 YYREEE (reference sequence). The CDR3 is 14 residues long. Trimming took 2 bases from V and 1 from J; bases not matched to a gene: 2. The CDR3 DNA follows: TGTGCCAGCAGCTTTGGGGACAGGAACACTGAAGCTTTCTTT. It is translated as CASSFGDRNTEAFF.

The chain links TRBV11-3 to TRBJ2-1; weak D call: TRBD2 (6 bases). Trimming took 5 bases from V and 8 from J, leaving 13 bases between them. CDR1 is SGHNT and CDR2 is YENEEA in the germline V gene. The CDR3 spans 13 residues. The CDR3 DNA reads TGTGCCAGCAGCCCATTTAGCGGAGATGAGCAGTTCTTC. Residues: CASSPFSGDEQFF.

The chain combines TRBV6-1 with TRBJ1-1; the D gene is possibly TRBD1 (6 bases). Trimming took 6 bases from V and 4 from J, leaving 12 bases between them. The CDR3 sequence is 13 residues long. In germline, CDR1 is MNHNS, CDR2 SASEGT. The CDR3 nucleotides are TGTGCCAGCAGCCGACCGACAGGCACTGAAGCTTTCTTT. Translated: CASSRPTGTEAFF.

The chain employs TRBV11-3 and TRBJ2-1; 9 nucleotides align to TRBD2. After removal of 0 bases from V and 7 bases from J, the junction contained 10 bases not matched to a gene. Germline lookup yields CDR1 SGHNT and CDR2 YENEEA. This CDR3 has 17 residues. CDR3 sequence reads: CASSLDSGLAGSNEQFF. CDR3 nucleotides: TGTGCCAGCAGCTTAGATTCTGGCCTAGCGGGATCGAATGAGCAGTTCTTC.

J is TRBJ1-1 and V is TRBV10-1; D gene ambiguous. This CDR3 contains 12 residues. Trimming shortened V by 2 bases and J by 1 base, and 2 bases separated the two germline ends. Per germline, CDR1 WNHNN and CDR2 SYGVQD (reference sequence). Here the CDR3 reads CASSEGNTEAFF. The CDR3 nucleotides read TGCGCCAGCAGTGAGGGGAACACTGAAGCTTTCTTT.

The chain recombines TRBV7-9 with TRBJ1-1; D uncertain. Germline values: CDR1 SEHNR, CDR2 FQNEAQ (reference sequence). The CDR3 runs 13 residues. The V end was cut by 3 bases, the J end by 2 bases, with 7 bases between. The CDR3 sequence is CASSFKGNTEAFF. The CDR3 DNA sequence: TGTGCCAGCAGCTTTAAGGGTAACACTGAAGCTTTCTTT.

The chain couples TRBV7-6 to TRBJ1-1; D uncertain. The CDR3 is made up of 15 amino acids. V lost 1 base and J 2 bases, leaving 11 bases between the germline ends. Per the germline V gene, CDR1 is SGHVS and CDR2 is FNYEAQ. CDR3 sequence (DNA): TGTGCCAGCAGCTTAGGATTGGAGGGTAACACTGAAGCTTTCTTT. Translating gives CASSLGLEGNTEAFF.

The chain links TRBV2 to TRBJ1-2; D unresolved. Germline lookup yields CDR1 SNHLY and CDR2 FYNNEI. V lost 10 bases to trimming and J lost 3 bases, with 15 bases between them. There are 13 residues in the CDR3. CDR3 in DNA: TGTGCCACCCTGGGGTCACAAGACTATGGCTACACCTTC. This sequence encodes CATLGSQDYGYTF.

The CDR3 sequence is CASKGGGIADTQYF. CDR3 DNA sequence: TGCGCCAGCAAAGGGGGGGGGATTGCAGATACGCAGTATTTT. The chain employs TRBV10-2 and TRBJ2-3; tentative D call: TRBD2 (7 bases). V was shortened by 7 bases and J by 4 bases, with 15 bases between the two germline ends. CDR1 WSHSY and CDR2 SAAADI come from the germline V gene. CDR3 length: 14 amino acids.

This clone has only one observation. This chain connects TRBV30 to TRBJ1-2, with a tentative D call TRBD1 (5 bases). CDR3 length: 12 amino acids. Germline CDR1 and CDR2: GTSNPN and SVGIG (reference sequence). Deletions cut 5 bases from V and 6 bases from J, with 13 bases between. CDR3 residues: CAWAFGANGYTF. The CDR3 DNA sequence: TGTGCCTGGGCGTTTGGGGCCAATGGCTACACCTTC.

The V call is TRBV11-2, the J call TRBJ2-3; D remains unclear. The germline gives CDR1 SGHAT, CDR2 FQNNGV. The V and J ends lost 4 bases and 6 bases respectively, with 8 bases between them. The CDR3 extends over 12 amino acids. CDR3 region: CASSSEHDTQYF. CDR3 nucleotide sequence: TGTGCCAGCAGCTCAGAGCACGATACGCAGTATTTT. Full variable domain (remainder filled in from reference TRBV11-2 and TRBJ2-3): EAGVAQSPRYKIIEKRQSVAFWCNPISGHATLYWYQQILGQGPKLLIQFQNNGVVDDSQLPKDRFSAERLKGVDSTLKIQPAKLEDSAVYLCASSSEHDTQYFGPGTRLTVL.

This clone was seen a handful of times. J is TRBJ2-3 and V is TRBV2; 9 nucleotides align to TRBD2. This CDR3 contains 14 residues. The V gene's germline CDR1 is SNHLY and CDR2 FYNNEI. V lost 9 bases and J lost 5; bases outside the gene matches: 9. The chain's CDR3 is CASLRGGEIDTQYF. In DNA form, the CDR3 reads TGTGCCAGTCTGCGGGGGGGCGAGATAGATACGCAGTATTTT.

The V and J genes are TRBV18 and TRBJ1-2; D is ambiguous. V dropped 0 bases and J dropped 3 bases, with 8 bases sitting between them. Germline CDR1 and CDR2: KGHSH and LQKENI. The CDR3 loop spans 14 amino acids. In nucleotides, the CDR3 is TGTGCCAGCTCACCACCGGTAGGGTACTATGGCTACACCTTC. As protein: CASSPPVGYYGYTF.

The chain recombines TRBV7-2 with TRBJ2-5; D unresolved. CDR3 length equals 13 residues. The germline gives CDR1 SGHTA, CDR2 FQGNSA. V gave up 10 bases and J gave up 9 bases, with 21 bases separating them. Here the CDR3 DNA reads TGTGCCAACGTGGTACATGATTCTGGGGCCCAGTACTTC. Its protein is CANVVHDSGAQYF.